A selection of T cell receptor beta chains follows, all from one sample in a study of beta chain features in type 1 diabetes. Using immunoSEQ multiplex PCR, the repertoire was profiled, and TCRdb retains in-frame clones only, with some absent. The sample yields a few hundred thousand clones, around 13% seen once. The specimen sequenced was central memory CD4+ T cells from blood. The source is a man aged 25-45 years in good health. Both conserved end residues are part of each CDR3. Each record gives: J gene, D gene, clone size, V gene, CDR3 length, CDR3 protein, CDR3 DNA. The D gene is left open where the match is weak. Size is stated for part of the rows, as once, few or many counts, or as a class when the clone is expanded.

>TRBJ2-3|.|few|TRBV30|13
CAWNRERGDTQYF
TGTGCCTGGAATAGGGAGAGGGGCGATACGCAGTATTTT
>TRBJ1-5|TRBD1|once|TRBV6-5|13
CASRGQGGQPQHF
TGTGCCAGCAGGGGACAGGGAGGTCAGCCCCAGCATTTT
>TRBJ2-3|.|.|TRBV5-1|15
CASSLIPASRGTQYF
TGCGCCAGCAGCTTGATCCCCGCTAGCCGAGGTACGCAGTATTTT
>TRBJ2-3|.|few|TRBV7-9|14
CASSLSASTDTQYF
TGTGCCAGCAGCTTATCGGCTAGCACAGATACGCAGTATTTT
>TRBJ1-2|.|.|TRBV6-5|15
CASSPSLLGTRGYTF
TGTGCCAGCAGTCCCAGTCTTTTGGGCACTCGGGGCTACACCTTC
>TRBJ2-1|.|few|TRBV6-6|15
CASSRRQSSYNEQFF
TGTGCCAGCAGCCGCCGACAGAGCTCCTACAATGAGCAGTTCTTC
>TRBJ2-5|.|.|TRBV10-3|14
CAISESNRDETQYF
TGTGCCATCAGTGAGTCGAACAGGGACGAGACCCAGTACTTC
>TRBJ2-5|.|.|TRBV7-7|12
CASSIAARAQYF
TGTGCCAGCAGCATAGCGGCCCGGGCCCAGTACTTC
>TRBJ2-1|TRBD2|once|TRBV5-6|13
CASSIGSGVEQFF
TGTGCCAGCAGCATTGGTAGCGGGGTAGAGCAGTTCTTC
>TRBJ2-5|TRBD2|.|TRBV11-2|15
CASSLGSGSGETQYF
TGTGCCAGCAGCTTAGGTAGCGGGAGTGGGGAGACCCAGTACTTC
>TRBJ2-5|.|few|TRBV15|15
CATSRERGEQETQYF
TGTGCCACCAGCAGAGAGAGAGGTGAACAAGAGACCCAGTACTTC